The clone carrying this T cell receptor (beta chain) has just a few counts. The V segment lost 4 bases and the J segment 6 bases; nucleotides outside the gene matches: 10. Germline V CDR1 and CDR2: LGHNA, YNFKEQ. The CDR3 runs 16 residues. TCRdb reanalysed the reads using MiXCR and keeps one entry per CDR3 protein. This sample has hundreds of thousands of distinct CDR3 sequences; about 17% occur once, and the top ten carry around 12%. The data were taken from a study of T cell repertoires in cytomegalovirus infection. Across the study: Both a matching HLA type and CMV infection were indicated by public TCR beta signatures.

The chain carries TRBV4-2 and TRBJ2-2, with 8 nucleotides matching TRBD1. Sample: PBMCs. This sequence originates from a human donor in good health (CMV status not recorded). Some clones in this sample may be carry-over from other donors' samples. The CDR3 DNA follows: TGTGCCAGCAGCCCGCCGACAGGGGTTCTGGCCGGGGAGCTGTTTTTT. The encoded protein is CASSPPTGVLAGELFF.